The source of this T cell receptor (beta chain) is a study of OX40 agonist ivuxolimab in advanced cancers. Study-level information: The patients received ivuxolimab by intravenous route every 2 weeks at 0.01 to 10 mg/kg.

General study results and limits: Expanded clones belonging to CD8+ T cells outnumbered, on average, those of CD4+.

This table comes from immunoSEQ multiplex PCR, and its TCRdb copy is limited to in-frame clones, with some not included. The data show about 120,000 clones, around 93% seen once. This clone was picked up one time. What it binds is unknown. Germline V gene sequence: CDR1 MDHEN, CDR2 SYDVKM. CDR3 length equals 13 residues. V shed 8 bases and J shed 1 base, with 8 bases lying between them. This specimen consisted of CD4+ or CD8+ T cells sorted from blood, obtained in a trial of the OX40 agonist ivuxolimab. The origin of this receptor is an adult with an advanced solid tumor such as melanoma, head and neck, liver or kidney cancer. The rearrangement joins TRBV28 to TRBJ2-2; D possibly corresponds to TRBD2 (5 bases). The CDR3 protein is CASGRGNTGELFF. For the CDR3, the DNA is TGTGCCAGCGGTCGGGGGAACACCGGGGAGCTGTTTTTT.